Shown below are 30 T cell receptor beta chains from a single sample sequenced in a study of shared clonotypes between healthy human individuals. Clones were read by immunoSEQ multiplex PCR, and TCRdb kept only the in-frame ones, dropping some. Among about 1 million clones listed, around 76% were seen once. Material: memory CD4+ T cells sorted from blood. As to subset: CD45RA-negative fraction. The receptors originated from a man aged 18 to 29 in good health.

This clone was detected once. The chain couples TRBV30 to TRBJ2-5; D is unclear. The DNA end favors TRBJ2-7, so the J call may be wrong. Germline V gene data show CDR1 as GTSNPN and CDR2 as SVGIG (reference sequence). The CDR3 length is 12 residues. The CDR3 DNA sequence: TGTGCCTGGAGTGTAGGTAAAGGCGAGCAGTACTTC. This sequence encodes CAWSVGKGEQYF.

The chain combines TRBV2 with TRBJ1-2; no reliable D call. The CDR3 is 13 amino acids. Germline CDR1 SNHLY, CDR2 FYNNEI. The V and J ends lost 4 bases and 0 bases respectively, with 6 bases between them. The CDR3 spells CASSVGSNYGYTF. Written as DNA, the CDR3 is TGTGCCAGCAGTGTAGGCTCTAACTATGGCTACACCTTC.

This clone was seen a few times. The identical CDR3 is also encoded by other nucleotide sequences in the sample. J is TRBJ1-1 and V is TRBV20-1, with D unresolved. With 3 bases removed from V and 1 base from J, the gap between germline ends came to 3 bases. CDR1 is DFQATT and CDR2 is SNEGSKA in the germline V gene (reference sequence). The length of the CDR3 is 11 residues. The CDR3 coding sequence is TGCAGTGCTAGGAGGAACACTGAAGCTTTCTTT. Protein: CSARRNTEAFF.

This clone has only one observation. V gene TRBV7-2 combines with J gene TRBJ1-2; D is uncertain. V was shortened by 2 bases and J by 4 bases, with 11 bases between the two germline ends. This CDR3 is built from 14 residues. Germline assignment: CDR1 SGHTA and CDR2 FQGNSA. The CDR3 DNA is TGTGCCAGCAGCTTAATGGGAACAGTCTATGGCTACACCTTC. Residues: CASSLMGTVYGYTF. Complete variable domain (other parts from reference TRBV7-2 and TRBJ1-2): GAGVSQSPSNKVTEKGKDVELRCDPISGHTALYWYRQSLGQGLEFLIYFQGNSAPDKSGLPSDRFSAERTGGSVSTLTIQRTQQEDSAVYLCASSLMGTVYGYTFGSGTRLTVV.

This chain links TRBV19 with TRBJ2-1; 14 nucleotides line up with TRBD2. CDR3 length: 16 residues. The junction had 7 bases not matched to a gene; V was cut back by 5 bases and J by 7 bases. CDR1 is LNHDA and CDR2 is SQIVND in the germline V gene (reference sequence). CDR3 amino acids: CASSPRTSGGLNEQFF. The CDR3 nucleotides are TGTGCCAGTAGTCCCCGGACTAGCGGGGGGTTGAATGAGCAGTTCTTC.

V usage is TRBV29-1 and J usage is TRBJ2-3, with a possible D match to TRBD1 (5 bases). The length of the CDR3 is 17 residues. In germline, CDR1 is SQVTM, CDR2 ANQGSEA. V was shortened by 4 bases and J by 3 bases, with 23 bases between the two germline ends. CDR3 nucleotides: TGCAGCGTTGCGTCTTTTTCTTCAGGGAAGGAGACAGATACGCAGTATTTT. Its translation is CSVASFSSGKETDTQYF.

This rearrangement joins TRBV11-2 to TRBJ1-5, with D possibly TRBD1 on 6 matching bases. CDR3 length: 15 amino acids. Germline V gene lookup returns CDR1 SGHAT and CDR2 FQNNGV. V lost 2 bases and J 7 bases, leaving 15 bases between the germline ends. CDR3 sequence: CASSLQGKLNQPQHF. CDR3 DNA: TGTGCCAGCAGCTTACAGGGGAAGCTCAACCAGCCCCAGCATTTT.

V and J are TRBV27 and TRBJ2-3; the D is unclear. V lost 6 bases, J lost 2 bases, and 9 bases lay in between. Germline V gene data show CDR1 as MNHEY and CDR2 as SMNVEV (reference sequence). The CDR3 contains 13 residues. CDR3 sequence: CASRRRITDTQYF. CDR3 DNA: TGTGCCAGCAGGCGACGGATCACAGATACGCAGTATTTT.

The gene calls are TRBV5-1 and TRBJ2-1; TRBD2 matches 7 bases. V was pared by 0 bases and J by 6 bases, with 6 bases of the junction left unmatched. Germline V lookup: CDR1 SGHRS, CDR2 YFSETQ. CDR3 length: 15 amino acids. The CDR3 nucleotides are TGCGCCAGCAGCTTGGCCAGCGGGATTACCAATGAGCAGTTCTTC. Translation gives CASSLASGITNEQFF.

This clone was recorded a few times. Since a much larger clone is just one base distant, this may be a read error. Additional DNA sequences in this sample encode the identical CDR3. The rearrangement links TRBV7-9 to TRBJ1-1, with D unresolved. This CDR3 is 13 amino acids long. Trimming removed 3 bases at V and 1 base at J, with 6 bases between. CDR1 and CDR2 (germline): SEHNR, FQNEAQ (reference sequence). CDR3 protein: CASSFGRNTEAFF. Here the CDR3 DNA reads TGTGCCAGCAGCTTCGGCAGGAACACTGAAGCTTTCTTT.

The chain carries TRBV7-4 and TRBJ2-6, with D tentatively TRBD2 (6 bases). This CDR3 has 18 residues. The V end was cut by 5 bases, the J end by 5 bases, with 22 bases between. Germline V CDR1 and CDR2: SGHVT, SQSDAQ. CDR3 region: CASSTSPSSQSRANVLTF. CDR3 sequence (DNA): TGTGCCAGCAGCACTAGCCCCAGCTCACAAAGTCGGGCCAACGTCCTGACTTTC. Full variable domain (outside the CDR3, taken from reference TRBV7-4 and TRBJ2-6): GAGVSQSPRYKVAKRGRDVALRCDSISGHVTLYWYRQTLGQGSEVLTYSQSDAQRDKSGRPSGRFSAERPERSVSTLKIQRTEQGDSAVYLCASSTSPSSQSRANVLTFGAGSRLTVL.

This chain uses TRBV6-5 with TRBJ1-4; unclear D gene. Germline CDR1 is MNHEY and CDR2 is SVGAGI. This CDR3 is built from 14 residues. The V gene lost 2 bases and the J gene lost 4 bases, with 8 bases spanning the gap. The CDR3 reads CASSYLDGNEKLFF. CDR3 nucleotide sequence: TGTGCCAGCAGTTACCTGGACGGTAATGAAAAACTGTTTTTT.

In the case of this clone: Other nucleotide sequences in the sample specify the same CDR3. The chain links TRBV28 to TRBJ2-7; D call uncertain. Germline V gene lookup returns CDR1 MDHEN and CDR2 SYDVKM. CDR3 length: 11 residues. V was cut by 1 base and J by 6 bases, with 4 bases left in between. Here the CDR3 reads CASSLFSEQYF. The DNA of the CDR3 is TGTGCCAGCAGTTTATTCAGCGAGCAGTACTTC.

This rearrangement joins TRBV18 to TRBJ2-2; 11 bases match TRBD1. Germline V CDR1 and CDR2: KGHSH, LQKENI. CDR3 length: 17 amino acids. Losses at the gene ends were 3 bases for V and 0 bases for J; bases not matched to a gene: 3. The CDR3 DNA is TGTGCCAGCTCACCGGGGGACAGGGGGTCGAACACCGGGGAGCTGTTTTTT. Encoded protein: CASSPGDRGSNTGELFF.

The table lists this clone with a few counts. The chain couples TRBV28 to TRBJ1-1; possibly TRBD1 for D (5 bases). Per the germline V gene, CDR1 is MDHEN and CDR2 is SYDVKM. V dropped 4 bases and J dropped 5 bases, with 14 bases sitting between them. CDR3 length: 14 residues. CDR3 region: CASSSRGRRTEAFF. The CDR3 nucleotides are TGTGCCAGCAGTTCCCGGGGCAGAAGAACTGAAGCTTTCTTT. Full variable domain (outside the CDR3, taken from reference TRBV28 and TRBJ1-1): DVKVTQSSRYLVKRTGEKVFLECVQDMDHENMFWYRQDPGLGLRLIYFSYDVKMKEKGDIPEGYSVSREKKERFSLILESASTNQTSMYLCASSSRGRRTEAFFGQGTRLTVV.

The CDR3 is CASTPGQQGGTDTQYF. The CDR3 region has the DNA TGTGCCAGCACCCCGGGACAGCAGGGAGGCACAGATACGCAGTATTTT. This sequence joins TRBV2 and TRBJ2-3, with 7 bases matching TRBD1. Trimming cost V 7 bases and J 1 base; bases outside gene matches: 11. The CDR3 spans 16 residues. Germline loops: CDR1 SNHLY, CDR2 FYNNEI.

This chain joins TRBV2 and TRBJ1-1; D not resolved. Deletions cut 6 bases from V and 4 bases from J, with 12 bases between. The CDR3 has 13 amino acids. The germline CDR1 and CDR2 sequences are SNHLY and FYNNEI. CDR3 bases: TGTGCCAGCAGAGTCACCAGTAGCACTGAAGCTTTCTTT. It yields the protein CASRVTSSTEAFF.

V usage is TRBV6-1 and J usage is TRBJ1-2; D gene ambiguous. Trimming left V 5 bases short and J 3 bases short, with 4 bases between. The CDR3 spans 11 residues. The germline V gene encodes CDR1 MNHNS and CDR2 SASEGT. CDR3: CASSLDYGYTF. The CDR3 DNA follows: TGTGCCAGCAGTCTCGACTATGGCTACACCTTC.

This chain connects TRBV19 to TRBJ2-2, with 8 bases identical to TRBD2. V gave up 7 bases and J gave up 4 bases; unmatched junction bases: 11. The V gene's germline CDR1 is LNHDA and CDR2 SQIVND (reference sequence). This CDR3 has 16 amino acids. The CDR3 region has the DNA TGTGCCAGTAACCGCGGGGGGAGCCCCCTCACCGGGGAGCTGTTTTTT. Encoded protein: CASNRGGSPLTGELFF. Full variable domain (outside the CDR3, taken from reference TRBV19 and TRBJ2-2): DGGITQSPKYLFRKEGQNVTLSCEQNLNHDAMYWYRQDPGQGLRLIYYSQIVNDFQKGDIAEGYSVSREKKESFPLTVTSAQKNPTAFYLCASNRGGSPLTGELFFGEGSRLTVL.

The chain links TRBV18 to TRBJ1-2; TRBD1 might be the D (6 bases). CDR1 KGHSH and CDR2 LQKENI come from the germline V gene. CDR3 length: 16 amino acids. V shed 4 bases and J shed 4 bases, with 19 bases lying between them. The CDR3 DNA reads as TGTGCCAGCTCACTACAAGGGCATTGGACAGCCTATGGCTACACCTTC. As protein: CASSLQGHWTAYGYTF.

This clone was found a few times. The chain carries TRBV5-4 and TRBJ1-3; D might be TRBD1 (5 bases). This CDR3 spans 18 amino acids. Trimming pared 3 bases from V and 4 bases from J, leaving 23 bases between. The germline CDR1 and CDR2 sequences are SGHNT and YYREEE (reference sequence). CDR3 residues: CASSWMLLGTDKGNTIYF. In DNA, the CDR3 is TGTGCCAGCAGCTGGATGCTGCTGGGGACTGATAAAGGAAACACCATATATTTT.

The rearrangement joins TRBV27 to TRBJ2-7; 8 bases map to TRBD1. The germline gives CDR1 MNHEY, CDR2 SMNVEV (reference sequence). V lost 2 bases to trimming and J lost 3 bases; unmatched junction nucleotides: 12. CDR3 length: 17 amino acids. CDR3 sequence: CASSLGAPGQGNYEQYF. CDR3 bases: TGTGCCAGCAGTTTAGGGGCGCCCGGACAGGGAAACTACGAGCAGTACTTC.

The CDR3: CASSPPGSAEQYF. CDR3 nucleotides: TGTGCCAGCTCACCACCAGGGTCGGCCGAGCAGTACTTC. The gene calls are TRBV18 and TRBJ2-7; D is unresolved. V was trimmed by 0 bases and J by 6 bases, leaving 9 bases between them. The CDR3 covers 13 residues. Germline V gene lookup returns CDR1 KGHSH and CDR2 LQKENI.

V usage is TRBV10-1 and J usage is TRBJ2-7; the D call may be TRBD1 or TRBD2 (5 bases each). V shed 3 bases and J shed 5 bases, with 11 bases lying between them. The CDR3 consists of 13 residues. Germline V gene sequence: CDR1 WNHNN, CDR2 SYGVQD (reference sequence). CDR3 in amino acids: CASSDGAQDEQYF. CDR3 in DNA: TGCGCCAGCAGTGACGGGGCTCAGGACGAGCAGTACTTC.

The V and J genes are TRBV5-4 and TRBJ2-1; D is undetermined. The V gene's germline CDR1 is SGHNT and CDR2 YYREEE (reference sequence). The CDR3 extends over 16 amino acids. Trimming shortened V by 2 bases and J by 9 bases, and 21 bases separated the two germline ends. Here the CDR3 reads CASSFSLGTVDGEQFF. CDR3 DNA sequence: TGTGCCAGCAGCTTCTCTCTAGGCACGGTTGACGGTGAGCAGTTCTTC.

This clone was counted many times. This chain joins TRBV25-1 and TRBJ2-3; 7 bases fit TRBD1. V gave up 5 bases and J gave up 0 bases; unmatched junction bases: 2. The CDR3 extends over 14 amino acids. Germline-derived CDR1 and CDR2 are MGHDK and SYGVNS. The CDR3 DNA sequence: TGTGCCAGCAGTAGGACAGGAAGCACAGATACGCAGTATTTT. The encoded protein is CASSRTGSTDTQYF.

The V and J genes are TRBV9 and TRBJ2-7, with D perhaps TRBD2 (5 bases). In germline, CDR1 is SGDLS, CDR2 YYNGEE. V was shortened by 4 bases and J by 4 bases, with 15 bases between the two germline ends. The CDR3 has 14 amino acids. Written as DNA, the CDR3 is TGTGCCAGCAGCTCTGGACTGGTGGGTTACGAGCAGTACTTC. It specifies CASSSGLVGYEQYF.

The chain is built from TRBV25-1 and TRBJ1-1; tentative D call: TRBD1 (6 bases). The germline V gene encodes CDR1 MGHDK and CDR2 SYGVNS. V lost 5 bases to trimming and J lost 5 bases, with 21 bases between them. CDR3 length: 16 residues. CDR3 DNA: TGTGCCAGCAGTCCCCATTTGGGGGGCGTAACGACTGAAGCTTTCTTT. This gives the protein CASSPHLGGVTTEAFF.

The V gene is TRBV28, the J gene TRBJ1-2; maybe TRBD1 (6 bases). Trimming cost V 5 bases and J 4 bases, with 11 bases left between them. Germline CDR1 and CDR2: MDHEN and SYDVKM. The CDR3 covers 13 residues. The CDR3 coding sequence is TGTGCCAGCAGTCTCACAGGGCCCTATGGCTACACCTTC. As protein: CASSLTGPYGYTF.

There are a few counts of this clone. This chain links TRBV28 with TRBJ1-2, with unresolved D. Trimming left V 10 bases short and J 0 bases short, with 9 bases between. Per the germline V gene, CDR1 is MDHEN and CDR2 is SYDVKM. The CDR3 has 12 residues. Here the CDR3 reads CATGRPNYGYTF. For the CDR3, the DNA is TGTGCCACCGGGAGGCCTAACTATGGCTACACCTTC.